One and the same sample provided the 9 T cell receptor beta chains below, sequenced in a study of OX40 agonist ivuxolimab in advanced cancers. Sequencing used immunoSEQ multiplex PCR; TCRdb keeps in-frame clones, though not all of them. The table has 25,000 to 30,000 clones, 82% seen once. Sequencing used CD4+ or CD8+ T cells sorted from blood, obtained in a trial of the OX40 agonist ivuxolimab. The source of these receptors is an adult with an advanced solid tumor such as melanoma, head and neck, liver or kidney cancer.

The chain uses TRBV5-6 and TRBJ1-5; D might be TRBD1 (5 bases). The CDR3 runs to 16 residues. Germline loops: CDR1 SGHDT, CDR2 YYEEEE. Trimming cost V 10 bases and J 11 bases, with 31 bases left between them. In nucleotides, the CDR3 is TGTGCCTCGATCCCGTCGTGGGGGTCTGAGAGGTCAGCCCAGCATTTT. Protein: CASIPSWGSERSAQHF.

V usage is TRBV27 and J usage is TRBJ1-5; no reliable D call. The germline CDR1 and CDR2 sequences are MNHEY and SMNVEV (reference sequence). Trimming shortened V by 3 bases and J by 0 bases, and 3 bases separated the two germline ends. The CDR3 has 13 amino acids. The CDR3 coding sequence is TGTGCCAGCAGTTTGGGTAGCAATCAGCCCCAGCATTTT. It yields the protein CASSLGSNQPQHF.

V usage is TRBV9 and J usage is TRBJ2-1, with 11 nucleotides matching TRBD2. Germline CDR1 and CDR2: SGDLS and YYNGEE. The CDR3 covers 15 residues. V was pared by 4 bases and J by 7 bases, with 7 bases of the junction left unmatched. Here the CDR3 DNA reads TGTGCCAGCAGCCCGACCGGGACTAGCGGTAATGAGCAGTTCTTC. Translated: CASSPTGTSGNEQFF.

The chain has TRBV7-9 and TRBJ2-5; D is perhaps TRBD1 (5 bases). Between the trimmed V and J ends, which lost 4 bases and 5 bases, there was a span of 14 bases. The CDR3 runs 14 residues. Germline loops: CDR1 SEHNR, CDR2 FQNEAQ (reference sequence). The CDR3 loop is CASSSTEARETQYF. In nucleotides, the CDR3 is TGTGCCAGCAGCTCGACAGAGGCCAGGGAGACCCAGTACTTC.

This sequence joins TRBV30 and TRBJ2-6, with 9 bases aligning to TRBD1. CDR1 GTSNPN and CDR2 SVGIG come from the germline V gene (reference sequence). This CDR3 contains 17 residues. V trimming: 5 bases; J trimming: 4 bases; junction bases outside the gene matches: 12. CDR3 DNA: TGTGCCTGGCTCCCCGGGACAGGGCCTTCGGGGGCCAACGTCCTGACTTTC. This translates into CAWLPGTGPSGANVLTF.

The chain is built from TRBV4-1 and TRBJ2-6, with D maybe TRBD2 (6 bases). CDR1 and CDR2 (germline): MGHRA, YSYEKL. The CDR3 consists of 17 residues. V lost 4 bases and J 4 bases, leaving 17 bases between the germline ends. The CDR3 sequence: CASSRKGGTPGANVLTF. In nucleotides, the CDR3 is TGCGCCAGCAGCCGAAAGGGAGGCACTCCCGGGGCCAACGTCCTGACTTTC.

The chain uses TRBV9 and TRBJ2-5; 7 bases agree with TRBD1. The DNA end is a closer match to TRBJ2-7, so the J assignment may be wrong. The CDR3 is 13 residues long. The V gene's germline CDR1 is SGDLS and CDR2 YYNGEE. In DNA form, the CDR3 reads TGTGCCAGCAGCGGACAGGGTGTCTACGAGCAGTACTTC. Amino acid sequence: CASSGQGVYEQYF.

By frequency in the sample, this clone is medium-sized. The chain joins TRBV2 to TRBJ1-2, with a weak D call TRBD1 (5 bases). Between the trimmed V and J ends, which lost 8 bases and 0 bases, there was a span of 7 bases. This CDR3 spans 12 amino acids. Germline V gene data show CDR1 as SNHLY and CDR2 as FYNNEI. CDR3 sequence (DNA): TGTGCCAGCTTGGGGGCTAACTATGGCTACACCTTC. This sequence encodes CASLGANYGYTF.

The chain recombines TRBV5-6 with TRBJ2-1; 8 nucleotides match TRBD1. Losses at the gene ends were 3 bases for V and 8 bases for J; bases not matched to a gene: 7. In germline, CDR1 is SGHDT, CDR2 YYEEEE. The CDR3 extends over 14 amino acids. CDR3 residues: CASSYQDRGYEQFF. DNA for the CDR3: TGTGCCAGCAGCTACCAAGACAGGGGATATGAGCAGTTCTTC.